This TCR beta chain was sequenced in a study of OX40 agonist ivuxolimab in advanced cancers. On the study more broadly: Patients were treated with intravenous ivuxolimab, dosed at 0.01 to 10 mg/kg and infused every 2 weeks.

V lost 3 bases and J 7 bases, leaving 16 bases between the germline ends. Germline CDR1 is LNHDA and CDR2 is SQIVND (reference sequence). The CDR3 runs 15 residues. Sequencing used immunoSEQ multiplex PCR; TCRdb keeps in-frame clones, though not all of them. The repertoire holds some 99,000 clones, 90% seen once, with around 1.5% in the top ten. The sequenced sample was CD4+ or CD8+ T cells sorted from blood, obtained in a trial of the OX40 agonist ivuxolimab. J is TRBJ1-5 and V is TRBV19; D is possibly TRBD1 (5 bases). The TCR was taken from an adult with an advanced solid tumor such as melanoma, head and neck, liver or kidney cancer. CDR3 DNA: TGTGCCAGTAGTATCGGGCAGGGCTTTGGGCAGCCCCAGCATTTT. Translating it yields CASSIGQGFGQPQHF.